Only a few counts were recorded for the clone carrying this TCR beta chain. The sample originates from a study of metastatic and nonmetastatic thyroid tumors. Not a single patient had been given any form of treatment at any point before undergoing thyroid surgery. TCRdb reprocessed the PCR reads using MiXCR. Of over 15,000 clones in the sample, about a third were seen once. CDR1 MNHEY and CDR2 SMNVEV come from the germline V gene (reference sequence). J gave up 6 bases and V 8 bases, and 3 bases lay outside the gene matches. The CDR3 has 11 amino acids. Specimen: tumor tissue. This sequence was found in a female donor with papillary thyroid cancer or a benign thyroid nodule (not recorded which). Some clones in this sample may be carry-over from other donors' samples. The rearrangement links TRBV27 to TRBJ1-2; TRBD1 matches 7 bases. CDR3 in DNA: TGTGCCAGCGGACAGGCAAATGGCTACACCTTC. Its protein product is CASGQANGYTF.